This entry describes one T cell receptor (beta chain). Recruitment covered roughly 22 US areas and drew participants whose ages spanned roughly 18 to 89 years. Clinical histories supplied by participants themselves formed the basis of cohort assignment. This CDR3 comprises 14 residues. Germline assignment: CDR1 LGHNA and CDR2 YSLEER. Unmatched junction bases numbered 1, after V lost 0 bases and J lost 8 bases. This sample is drawn from a study of blood T cell repertoires in COVID-19. At the level of the study: Acute and convalescent COVID-19 samples came from the United States, Italy and Spain.

In the study's own analysis: Amplification with reference gene primers provided the estimates of nucleated cell counts. TCRdb's copy holds only in-frame clones and misses some; the assay was immunoSEQ multiplex PCR. That table furnishes V, J and clone size, whereas the DNA furnished D and trimming. Of 150,000 or so clones in the sample, less than 90% were seen once. The chain joins TRBV4-3 to TRBJ2-2; 9 bases align to TRBD2. The specimen sequenced was PBMCs or T cells enriched from blood (not recorded which). The clonotype comes from a human donor with acute COVID-19. The donor label of this sample is uncertain. The CDR3 is CASSQDLAGGELFF. Here the CDR3 DNA reads TGCGCCAGCAGCCAAGATCTAGCGGGGGGGGAGCTGTTTTTT.